This TCR beta chain comes out of a study of metastatic and nonmetastatic thyroid tumors. Points from the study as a whole: It was reported that TCR beta diversity was significantly higher in malignant thyroid tumors than benign nodules, in blood and tumor.

The CDR3 totals 13 residues. The germline V gene encodes CDR1 DFQATT and CDR2 SNEGSKA (reference sequence). After removal of 5 bases from V and 4 bases from J, the junction contained 6 bases not matched to a gene. Each patient came to thyroid surgery without any prior treatment (of any kind). The authors' processing: Clinicopathological groups of papillary thyroid cancer showed CDR3 differences that were used to build a distant-metastasis classifier. MiXCR re-clonotyped the PCR reads for TCRdb. None of the V and J calls come from the authors' own analysis; TCRdb made them. The data show approximately 35,000 clones, around 23% seen once. This clone was detected a few times. The antigen remains undetermined.

Sequences were obtained from tumor tissue. The receptor was derived from a male donor with papillary thyroid cancer or a benign thyroid nodule (not recorded which). Some clones in this sample may be carry-over from other donors' samples. The rearrangement uses TRBV20-1 and TRBJ2-7; TRBD2 matches 9 bases. CDR3 residues: CSALAGDMYEQYF. In DNA form, the CDR3 reads TGCAGTGCTTTAGCGGGAGATATGTACGAGCAGTACTTC.